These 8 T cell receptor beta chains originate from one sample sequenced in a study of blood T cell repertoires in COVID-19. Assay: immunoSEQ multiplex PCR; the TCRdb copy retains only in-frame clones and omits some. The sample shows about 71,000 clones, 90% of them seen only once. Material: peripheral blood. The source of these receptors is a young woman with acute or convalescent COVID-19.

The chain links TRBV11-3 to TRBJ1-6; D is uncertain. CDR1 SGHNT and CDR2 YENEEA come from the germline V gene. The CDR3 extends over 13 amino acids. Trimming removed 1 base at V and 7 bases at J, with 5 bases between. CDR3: CASSLGRNSPLHF. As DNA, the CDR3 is TGTGCCAGCAGCTTAGGGAGGAATTCACCCCTCCACTTT.

CDR3 sequence reads: CASSIGGRYIQYF. CDR3 bases: TGTGCCAGTAGTATTGGCGGGAGATACATTCAGTACTTC. The rearrangement uses TRBV19 and TRBJ2-4, with 7 bases identical to TRBD2. The J segment lost 8 bases and the V segment lost 3 bases, leaving 4 bases of the junction unmatched. The CDR3 sequence is 13 residues long. Germline assignment: CDR1 LNHDA and CDR2 SQIVND (reference sequence).

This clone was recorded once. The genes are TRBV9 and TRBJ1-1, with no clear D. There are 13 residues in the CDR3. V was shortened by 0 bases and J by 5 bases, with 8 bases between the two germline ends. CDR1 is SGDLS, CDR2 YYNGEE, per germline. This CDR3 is CASSVVPGTEAFF. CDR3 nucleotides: TGTGCCAGCAGCGTAGTTCCGGGGACTGAAGCTTTCTTT.

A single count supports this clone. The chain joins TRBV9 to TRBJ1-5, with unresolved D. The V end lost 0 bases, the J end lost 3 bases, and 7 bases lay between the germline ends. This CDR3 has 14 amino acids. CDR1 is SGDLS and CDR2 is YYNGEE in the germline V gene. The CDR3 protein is CASSVGGVNQPQHF. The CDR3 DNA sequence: TGTGCCAGCAGCGTAGGCGGGGTCAATCAGCCCCAGCATTTT.

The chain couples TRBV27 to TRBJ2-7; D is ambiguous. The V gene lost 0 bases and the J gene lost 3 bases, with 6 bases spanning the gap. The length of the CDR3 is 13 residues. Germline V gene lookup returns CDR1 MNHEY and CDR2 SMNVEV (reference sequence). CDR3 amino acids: CASSLSANYEQYF. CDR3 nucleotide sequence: TGTGCCAGCAGTTTATCAGCTAACTACGAGCAGTACTTC.

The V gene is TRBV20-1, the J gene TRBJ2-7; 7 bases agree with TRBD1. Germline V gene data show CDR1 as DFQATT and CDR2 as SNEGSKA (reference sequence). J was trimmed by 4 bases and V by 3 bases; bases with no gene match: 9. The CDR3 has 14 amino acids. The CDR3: CSASTGDVSYEQYF. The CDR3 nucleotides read TGCAGTGCTAGTACAGGGGACGTATCTTACGAGCAGTACTTC.

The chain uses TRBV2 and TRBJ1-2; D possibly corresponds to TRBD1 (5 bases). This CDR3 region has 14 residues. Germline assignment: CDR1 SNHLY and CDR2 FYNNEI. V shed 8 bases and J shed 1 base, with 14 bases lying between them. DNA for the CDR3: TGTGCCAGCTCCGGACACCTCTTTAACTATGGCTACACCTTC. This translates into CASSGHLFNYGYTF.

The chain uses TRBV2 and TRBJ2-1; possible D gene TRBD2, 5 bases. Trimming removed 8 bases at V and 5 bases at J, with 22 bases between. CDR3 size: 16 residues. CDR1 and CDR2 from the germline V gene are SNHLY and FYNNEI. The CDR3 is CASGELTVRGNNEQFF. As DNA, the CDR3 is TGTGCCAGCGGGGAACTGACTGTAAGAGGGAACAATGAGCAGTTCTTC.